The subject of this entry is one T cell receptor beta chain. What it binds is unknown. Within the sample, other DNA sequences also encode this same CDR3. This sample was taken from a study of cytomegalovirus exposure and HLA in healthy donors. Vbeta (60) and Jbeta (13) primers were used in the PCR. Profiling relied on immunoSEQ multiplex PCR, and the TCRdb table lists in-frame clones only, not all of them. This sample yields over 35,000 clones, of which 68% are seen a single time; 3.5% to 4% belongs to the top ten. Whole-study results and caveats: Researchers counted around 150 TCR beta chains as cytomegalovirus-associated. A prior analysis recorded that most TCR beta V segments were productive about 87% or about 30% of the time.

Material: PBMCs. The TCR originated in a man aged 40-50 years in good health and CMV-seronegative.

CDR3 DNA: TGTGCCAGCAGCTTAAGAGAGAACACTGAAGCTTTCTTT. It encodes CASSLRENTEAFF. The gene calls are TRBV7-3 and TRBJ1-1, with D uncertain. The germline V and J ends were trimmed by 1 base and 1 base, with 4 bases remaining between them. The CDR3 loop spans 13 amino acids. Per germline, CDR1 SGHTA and CDR2 FQGTGA.